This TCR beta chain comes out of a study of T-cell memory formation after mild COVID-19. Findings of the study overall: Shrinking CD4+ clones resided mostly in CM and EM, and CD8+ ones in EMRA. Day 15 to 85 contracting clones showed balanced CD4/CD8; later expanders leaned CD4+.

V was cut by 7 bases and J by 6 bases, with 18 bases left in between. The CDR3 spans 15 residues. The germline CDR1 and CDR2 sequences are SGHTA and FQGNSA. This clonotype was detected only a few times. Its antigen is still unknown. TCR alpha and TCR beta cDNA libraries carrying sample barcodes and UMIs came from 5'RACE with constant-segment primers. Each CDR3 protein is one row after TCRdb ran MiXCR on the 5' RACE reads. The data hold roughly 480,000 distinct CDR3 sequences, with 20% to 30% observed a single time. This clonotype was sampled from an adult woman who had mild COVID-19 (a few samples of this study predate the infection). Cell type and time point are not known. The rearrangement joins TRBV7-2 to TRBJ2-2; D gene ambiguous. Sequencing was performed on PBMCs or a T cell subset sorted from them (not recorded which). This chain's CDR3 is CASNAPEYFPGELFF. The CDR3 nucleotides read TGTGCCAGCAATGCTCCAGAGTATTTTCCCGGGGAGCTGTTTTTT.